The rows below give T cell receptor beta chains drawn from one sample of a study of T cell responses to AZD1222 COVID-19 vaccine. TCRdb keeps only in-frame clones here, not all; method: immunoSEQ multiplex PCR. Of around 100,000 clones listed, about 85% are singletons. Sequenced here: peripheral blood, sampled on day 0 of AZD1222 vaccination. These receptors were obtained from an adult in good health. The conserved cysteine and the conserved F or W are not part of the CDR3 here.

TRBV24-1	TRBJ2-2	ATSDLQGAGELF
TRBV21-1	TRBJ2-7	ASSKALGTDDEQY
TRBV15	TRBJ1-4	ATSPGQGIEKLF
TRBV7-3	TRBJ2-1	ASSLTSGIYNEQF
TRBV2	TRBJ1-6	ASSARGQSLGSGSPLH
TRBV6-5	TRBJ2-5	ASSYDGVTQY
TRBV15	TRBJ2-7	ATSSTGTERTYEQY
TRBV7-2	TRBJ2-5	ASSSRRMRETQY
TRBV6-6	TRBJ1-5	ASLRADSNQPQH
TRBV9	TRBJ2-1	ASSVIEGQGAEQF
TRBV5-6	TRBJ1-2	ASSSVFYGYT
TRBV6-2/TRBV6-3	TRBJ1-5	ASSFSSGRRNQPQH
TRBV9	TRBJ2-1	ASTPPWGSSYNEQF
TRBV30	TRBJ2-7	AWSPGQGAYEQY
TRBV19	TRBJ1-1	ASSRNGHWNTEAF
TRBV19	TRBJ2-7	ASDPGVGAGEQY
TRBV19	TRBJ2-2	ASNTLGGPGELF
TRBV21-1	TRBJ1-2	ASRGSGRGFNYGYT
TRBV5-5	TRBJ1-1	ASSWGQMNTEAF
TRBV27	TRBJ2-7	ASSFTGGAEQY
TRBV28	TRBJ2-2	ASSQTGYTGELF
TRBV13	TRBJ1-6	ASSSRGSTGNSPLH